This entry lists 18 T cell receptor beta chains sequenced from one sample in a study of metastatic and nonmetastatic thyroid tumors. Not a single patient had been given any form of treatment at any point before undergoing thyroid surgery. From the PCR reads, TCRdb re-called clones with MiXCR. Of about 20,000 clones listed, 36% are singletons. The sample consisted of tumor tissue. These receptors all stem from a female donor with papillary thyroid cancer or a benign thyroid nodule (not recorded which). Some clones in this sample may be carry-over from other donors' samples.

This clone was counted between two and nine times. The rearrangement links TRBV6-1 to TRBJ1-2, with D possibly matching TRBD1 (5 bases). V lost 3 bases, J lost 2 bases, and 16 bases lay in between. The germline V gene encodes CDR1 MNHNS and CDR2 SASEGT. The CDR3 is 16 residues long. CDR3 nucleotides: TGTGCCAGCAGTGATGTCCGGGGCCCTACAAACTATGGCTACACCTTC. Its translation: CASSDVRGPTNYGYTF.

This clone was seen a handful of times. The chain links TRBV7-2 to TRBJ1-2, with 7 bases identical to TRBD1. After removal of 5 bases from V and 3 bases from J, the junction contained 9 bases not matched to a gene. Germline values: CDR1 SGHTA, CDR2 FQGNSA. The CDR3 spans 15 residues. The CDR3 sequence: CASSPRGGADYGYTF. CDR3 DNA sequence: TGTGCCAGCAGCCCTAGAGGGGGCGCAGACTATGGCTACACCTTC.

This clone was observed a few times. The V and J genes are TRBV6-5 and TRBJ1-2; D possibly corresponds to TRBD1 (5 bases). V lost 2 bases and J lost 2, with 9 bases in between. The CDR3 spans 14 residues. The germline V gene has CDR1 MNHEY and CDR2 SVGAGI. CDR3 in DNA: TGTGCCAGCAGTTACGGGCAGGGCAACTATGGCTACACCTTC. Its translation is CASSYGQGNYGYTF.

J is TRBJ2-3 and V is TRBV20-1; the D gene is possibly TRBD2 (6 bases). Germline-derived CDR1 and CDR2 are DFQATT and SNEGSKA (reference sequence). V was clipped by 5 bases and J by 3 bases, with 9 bases between them. CDR3 size: 12 residues. CDR3 in amino acids: CSARGVTDTQYF. In nucleotides, the CDR3 is TGCAGTGCTCGCGGGGTTACAGATACGCAGTATTTT.

J is TRBJ2-3 and V is TRBV11-1; 8 nucleotides match TRBD1. J lost 0 bases, V lost 8 bases, and 10 bases had no gene match. There are 16 residues in the CDR3. Germline lookup yields CDR1 SGHAT and CDR2 FQDESV (reference sequence). CDR3 loop: CASHAQGALSTDTQYF. DNA of the CDR3: TGTGCCAGCCATGCCCAGGGGGCCTTGAGCACAGATACGCAGTATTTT.

Comments on this clone: The junction departs from the called germline gene at one end, perhaps through a read error. The chain couples TRBV7-7 to TRBJ2-7, with 8 bases that match TRBD1. The CDR3 sequence is 16 residues long. Germline V gives CDR1 SSHAT, CDR2 FNYEAQ (reference sequence). Here the CDR3 DNA reads TGTGCTAGCAGCCCCAGCAACAGGGGGTTTAACTACGAGCAGTACTTC. Its translation: CASSPSNRGFNYEQYF.

This clone was recorded a few times. The chain joins TRBV6-1 to TRBJ1-3; D unresolved. V was trimmed by 6 bases and J by 0 bases, leaving 18 bases between them. This CDR3 is built from 17 residues. CDR1 MNHNS and CDR2 SASEGT come from the germline V gene. The CDR3 region has the DNA TGTGCCAGCAGCCTCACAAGGCCCTCCAGCTCTGGAAACACCATATATTTT. Protein product: CASSLTRPSSSGNTIYF.

This clone has just a few counts. The chain combines TRBV27 with TRBJ2-1; possibly TRBD1 or TRBD2 for D (5 bases each). This CDR3 comprises 12 residues. V lost 6 bases, J lost 7 bases, and 10 bases lay in between. Germline CDR1 is MNHEY and CDR2 is SMNVEV (reference sequence). The CDR3 region is CASRGVGNEQFF. The CDR3, as DNA: TGTGCCAGCAGGGGGGTGGGGAATGAGCAGTTCTTC.

The chain carries TRBV6-5 and TRBJ2-1; D might be TRBD1 or TRBD2, each matching 5 bases. The CDR3 is 14 amino acids. CDR1 is MNHEY, CDR2 SVGAGI, per germline. V was pared by 2 bases and J by 2 bases, with 7 bases between. The CDR3 loop reads CASSYGGTYNEQFF. DNA of the CDR3: TGTGCCAGCAGTTACGGGGGAACCTACAATGAGCAGTTCTTC.

J is TRBJ1-3 and V is TRBV19, with D hard to call. This CDR3 spans 15 amino acids. Germline loops: CDR1 LNHDA, CDR2 SQIVND (reference sequence). Trimming left V 3 bases short and J 0 bases short, with 9 bases between. The CDR3 DNA reads as TGTGCCAGTAGTATCGTCTACGGCTCTGGAAACACCATATATTTT. It encodes CASSIVYGSGNTIYF. The complete variable domain, with remaining parts taken from reference TRBV19 and TRBJ1-3, reads DGGITQSPKYLFRKEGQNVTLSCEQNLNHDAMYWYRQDPGQGLRLIYYSQIVNDFQKGDIAEGYSVSREKKESFPLTVTSAQKNPTAFYLCASSIVYGSGNTIYFGEGSWLTVV.

On this clone: At one boundary the junction diverges from the germline segment, which might be a read error. The chain joins TRBV10-3 to TRBJ2-6; 13 positions agree with TRBD2. CDR3 length equals 21 residues. Germline values: CDR1 ENHRY, CDR2 SYGVKD. As DNA, the CDR3 is TGTGCCAGCAGTGTCGCGACTAGCGGGAGGACTCTATTCTCTGGGGCCAACGTCCTGACTTTC. It codes for CASSVATSGRTLFSGANVLTF.

This clone was seen only a few times. J is TRBJ2-1 and V is TRBV6-2 or TRBV6-3; TRBD1 agrees at 11 bases. The trim removed 7 bases at V and 8 bases at J, leaving 13 bases unmatched. CDR1 and CDR2 from the germline V gene are MNHEY and SVGEGT. There are 16 residues in the CDR3. The CDR3 coding sequence is TGTGCCAGCATCCCCCAGGCCGGACAGGGGGCAGATGAGCAGTTCTTC. Translated, it gives CASIPQAGQGADEQFF.

This sequence joins TRBV7-3 and TRBJ1-1, with D perhaps TRBD1 (6 bases). With 3 bases removed from V and 6 bases from J, the gap between germline ends came to 11 bases. The length of the CDR3 is 13 residues. CDR1 and CDR2 from the germline V gene are SGHTA and FQGTGA. The CDR3 loop reads CASSFQGLAEAFF. CDR3 in DNA: TGTGCCAGCAGCTTCCAGGGGTTGGCTGAAGCTTTCTTT.

V and J are TRBV12-3 or TRBV12-4 and TRBJ1-1, with D possibly being TRBD1 (5 bases). This CDR3 contains 17 residues. V was pared by 2 bases and J by 1 base, with 17 bases between. The CDR3 DNA sequence: TGTGCCAGCAGTTTAATGGGGCAGGGAAGGACGAACACTGAAGCTTTCTTT. Encoded protein: CASSLMGQGRTNTEAFF.

V gene TRBV11-2 combines with J gene TRBJ1-5; 11 bases fit TRBD1. The length of the CDR3 is 15 residues. In germline, CDR1 is SGHAT, CDR2 FQNNGV. V was pared by 5 bases and J by 7 bases, with 7 bases of the junction left unmatched. The CDR3 DNA reads TGTGCCAGCAGCCTGGGGACAGGGGGGGGGCAGCCCCAGCATTTT. It is translated as CASSLGTGGGQPQHF.

The chain recombines TRBV9 with TRBJ2-1, with D unclear. Germline values: CDR1 SGDLS, CDR2 YYNGEE. The CDR3 loop spans 13 amino acids. The V end lost 7 bases, the J end lost 0 bases, and 8 bases lay between the germline ends. CDR3 nucleotide sequence: TGTGCCAGCGGGGAAAGCTCCTACAATGAGCAGTTCTTC. This sequence encodes CASGESSYNEQFF.

This clone was detected only a few times. The chain combines TRBV28 with TRBJ1-2; 9 bases line up with TRBD1. V gave up 3 bases and J gave up 8 bases; unmatched junction bases: 10. CDR3 length: 15 amino acids. Germline V gives CDR1 MDHEN, CDR2 SYDVKM. The CDR3 sequence is CASSFNWGQGRGYTF. Written as DNA, the CDR3 is TGTGCCAGCAGTTTCAATTGGGGACAGGGACGCGGCTACACCTTC.

This clone was detected only a few times. The chain links TRBV6-1 to TRBJ2-7; D is possibly TRBD1 (6 bases). Germline V CDR1 and CDR2: MNHNS, SASEGT. The CDR3 totals 14 residues. V lost 9 bases and J 7 bases, leaving 22 bases between the germline ends. CDR3 coding DNA: TGTGCCAGAAAGGGTGGACAGTCGGTGAAAGAGCAGTACTTC. Protein sequence: CARKGGQSVKEQYF.